The 30 T cell receptor beta chains below come from one sample, sequenced in a study of T-cell reconstitution after alpha-beta-depleted transplantation in children. A library of TCRbeta sequences, prepared with unique molecular identifiers, was generated. TCRdb re-called the PCR reads through MiXCR, storing one row per CDR3 protein. Of approximately 420,000 distinct CDR3 sequences detected, approximately 10% appear once; the ten largest clones hold roughly 6%. Sample: PBMCs from the stem cell graft donor, taken from the stem cell graft. These receptors all stem from a human donor who donated a stem cell graft to a child with acute myeloid leukemia.

Only a few counts were recorded for this clonotype. V usage is TRBV20-1 and J usage is TRBJ1-1; D is undetermined. This CDR3 is built from 13 residues. V was cut by 3 bases and J by 0 bases, with 8 bases left in between. Germline loops: CDR1 DFQATT, CDR2 SNEGSKA (reference sequence). The CDR3, as DNA: TGCAGTGCTAGCTTCTTATTGAACACTGAAGCTTTCTTT. It codes for CSASFLLNTEAFF.

This clonotype occurred many times. The rearrangement joins TRBV7-2 to TRBJ2-3, with D possibly being TRBD2 (5 bases). Germline loops: CDR1 SGHTA, CDR2 FQGNSA. V lost 1 base to trimming and J lost 1 base, with 12 bases between them. CDR3 length: 16 residues. The CDR3 sequence: CASSLGALGGTDTQYF. The DNA for the CDR3 is TGTGCCAGCAGCTTAGGCGCCCTGGGAGGCACAGATACGCAGTATTTT. The full variable domain, completed using reference TRBV7-2 and TRBJ2-3, is GAGVSQSPSNKVTEKGKDVELRCDPISGHTALYWYRQSLGQGLEFLIYFQGNSAPDKSGLPSDRFSAERTGGSVSTLTIQRTQQEDSAVYLCASSLGALGGTDTQYFGPGTRLTVL.

Ten or more counts support this clonotype. The J gene is TRBJ1-5, the V gene TRBV6-5; D might be TRBD1 (6 bases). Trimming pared 8 bases from V and 5 bases from J, leaving 16 bases between. Germline V gene data show CDR1 as MNHEY and CDR2 as SVGAGI. The CDR3 loop spans 14 amino acids. The DNA for the CDR3 is TGTGCCAGCCGGGCAGGGGAGGAATATCAGCCCCAGCATTTT. This translates into CASRAGEEYQPQHF.

This chain connects TRBV29-1 to TRBJ2-1; TRBD2 is a possible D gene (6 bases). The CDR3 has 16 residues. Looked up from germline, CDR1 is SQVTM and CDR2 is ANQGSEA. Trimming took off 3 bases at V and 2 bases at J, with 17 bases between the two ends. The CDR3 DNA reads TGCAGCGTTGACAGCGGGTCCCTTGGGACCTACAATGAGCAGTTCTTC. It yields the protein CSVDSGSLGTYNEQFF.

The V call is TRBV30, the J call TRBJ2-2, with 9 bases aligning to TRBD1. J gave up 3 bases and V 3 bases, and 2 bases lay outside the gene matches. CDR3 length: 14 amino acids. CDR1 and CDR2 from the germline V gene are GTSNPN and SVGIG (reference sequence). CDR3 DNA: TGTGCCTGGAGCGGGGACAGGGACACCGGGGAGCTGTTTTTT. The encoded protein is CAWSGDRDTGELFF.

The chain is built from TRBV5-1 and TRBJ1-5; D might be TRBD1 (5 bases). Per the germline V gene, CDR1 is SGHRS and CDR2 is YFSETQ. The CDR3 is 14 residues long. V lost 3 bases, J lost 2 bases, and 9 bases lay in between. The CDR3 spells CASSSGEGNQPQHF. The CDR3 DNA follows: TGCGCCAGCAGCTCGGGGGAGGGCAATCAGCCCCAGCATTTT.

This chain uses TRBV11-2 with TRBJ2-1, with 8 bases identical to TRBD2. Germline V CDR1 and CDR2: SGHAT, FQNNGV. J gave up 8 bases and V 5 bases, and 11 bases lay outside the gene matches. The CDR3 contains 15 residues. CDR3 DNA: TGTGCCAGCAGCCCATCTCGGGAGGGCCGGTATGAGCAGTTCTTC. Residues: CASSPSREGRYEQFF.

This clonotype was seen only a few times. In DNA form, the CDR3 reads TGTGCCAGCAGTTTTACCGGGAGGGCGGGGGAGCAGTACTTC. It yields the protein CASSFTGRAGEQYF. The chain employs TRBV28 and TRBJ2-7; 8 bases are shared with TRBD2. The CDR3 totals 14 residues. Trimming removed 3 bases from V and 7 bases from J; junction bases left unmatched: 8. Germline assignment: CDR1 MDHEN and CDR2 SYDVKM.

Ten or more counts support this clonotype. V and J are TRBV5-1 and TRBJ1-2, with a weak D call TRBD1 (6 bases). The germline gives CDR1 SGHRS, CDR2 YFSETQ. V was pared by 4 bases and J by 4 bases, with 11 bases between. This CDR3 contains 13 residues. CDR3 region: CASSPTDSYGYTF. The CDR3 region has the DNA TGCGCCAGCAGCCCGACGGACAGCTATGGCTACACCTTC.

The chain uses TRBV25-1 and TRBJ1-2; D ambiguous. Trimming removed 0 bases at V and 7 bases at J, with 21 bases between. CDR1 MGHDK and CDR2 SYGVNS come from the germline V gene. The CDR3 sequence is 17 residues long. CDR3 in amino acids: CASSEYFPSITRSGYTF. The CDR3 coding sequence is TGTGCCAGCAGTGAATATTTCCCGAGCATTACCCGGAGTGGCTACACCTTC.

This clonotype appeared many times. The V and J genes are TRBV24-1 and TRBJ2-2; possibly TRBD2 for D (5 bases). Germline CDR1 KGHDR, CDR2 SFDVKD. The CDR3 has 12 residues. V was trimmed by 9 bases and J by 1 base, leaving 5 bases between them. CDR3 amino acids: CATEGNTGELFF. In DNA, the CDR3 is TGTGCCACCGAGGGGAACACCGGGGAGCTGTTTTTT.

The J gene is TRBJ1-2, the V gene TRBV9; TRBD1 matches at 7 bases. Germline V lookup: CDR1 SGDLS, CDR2 YYNGEE. This CDR3 has 16 amino acids. J lost 4 bases, V lost 3 bases, and 12 bases had no gene match. The CDR3 region is CASSAPSTGLAYGYTF. Written as DNA, the CDR3 is TGTGCCAGCAGCGCCCCGTCGACAGGGTTGGCCTATGGCTACACCTTC.

This clonotype was observed a few times. In nucleotides, the CDR3 is TGCAGCGTTGAAGATCGGCAGGGGACACCCTACGAGCAGTACTTC. Its protein is CSVEDRQGTPYEQYF. The rearrangement links TRBV29-1 to TRBJ2-7, with D perhaps TRBD1 (6 bases). V was pared by 0 bases and J by 2 bases, with 14 bases between. This CDR3 is built from 15 residues. CDR1 and CDR2 (germline): SQVTM, ANQGSEA.

The rearrangement joins TRBV29-1 to TRBJ2-2, with TRBD2 matching 11 bases. Germline CDR1 and CDR2: SQVTM and ANQGSEA. The CDR3 sequence is 15 residues long. V lost 6 bases and J lost 7; bases outside the gene matches: 10. The CDR3 is CSVPIAGGVGGELFF. The CDR3 bases are TGCAGCGTCCCGATAGCGGGGGGGGTTGGCGGGGAGCTGTTTTTT.

This clonotype has a handful of counts. In nucleotides, the CDR3 is TGTGCCAGCAGGAGGCAATCGAACACCGGGGAGCTGTTTTTT. It yields the protein CASRRQSNTGELFF. The chain employs TRBV7-9 and TRBJ2-2; no reliable D call. With 6 bases removed from V and 0 bases from J, the gap between germline ends came to 8 bases. Germline V gene sequence: CDR1 SEHNR, CDR2 FQNEAQ (reference sequence). The CDR3 spans 14 residues.

The chain employs TRBV12-3 or TRBV12-4 and TRBJ2-3; TRBD2 agrees at 7 bases. With 1 base clipped from V and 8 bases from J, the junction kept 6 bases outside the gene matches. This CDR3 has 14 amino acids. CDR3 amino acids: CASSLDGTKVTQYF. CDR3 DNA sequence: TGTGCCAGCAGTTTAGATGGGACTAAAGTTACGCAGTATTTT.

In this sample, this clonotype turned up a few times. V is TRBV6-1 and J is TRBJ2-1, with 10 bases identical to TRBD2. This CDR3 region has 15 residues. With 8 bases clipped from V and 4 bases from J, the junction kept 8 bases outside the gene matches. CDR1 and CDR2 from the germline V gene are MNHNS and SASEGT. CDR3 in amino acids: CASRESSGSYNEQFF. CDR3 sequence (DNA): TGTGCCAGCCGGGAGTCTAGCGGGAGTTACAATGAGCAGTTCTTC.

This clonotype was seen a few times. The chain joins TRBV11-2 to TRBJ2-2; TRBD1 matches at 8 bases. Germline-derived CDR1 and CDR2 are SGHAT and FQNNGV. With 3 bases clipped from V and 2 bases from J, the junction kept 2 bases outside the gene matches. The CDR3 is made up of 15 amino acids. The DNA of the CDR3 is TGTGCCAGCAGCTTTGACAGGGGCAACACCGGGGAGCTGTTTTTT. It codes for CASSFDRGNTGELFF.

J is TRBJ2-2 and V is TRBV12-3 or TRBV12-4; D remains unclear. Trimming stripped 4 bases from V and 7 bases from J, with 7 bases between. This CDR3 is 12 amino acids long. CDR3 loop: CASSSSRGELFF. The CDR3, as DNA: TGTGCCAGCAGTTCTAGTCGCGGGGAGCTGTTTTTT.

The chain uses TRBV20-1 and TRBJ2-3; tentative D call: TRBD2 (5 bases). V was shortened by 5 bases and J by 6 bases, with 15 bases between the two germline ends. CDR3 size: 13 residues. Germline V CDR1 and CDR2: DFQATT, SNEGSKA (reference sequence). CDR3 coding DNA: TGCAGTGCTCCCAGTCAAGAGGGTGATACGCAGTATTTT. Its translation is CSAPSQEGDTQYF.

There are a few counts of this clonotype. The chain couples TRBV18 to TRBJ1-1; D call uncertain. CDR3 length: 14 amino acids. Trimming removed 2 bases from V and 1 base from J, with 8 bases in between. The germline V gene encodes CDR1 KGHSH and CDR2 LQKENI. The DNA for the CDR3 is TGTGCCAGCTCACCATTTGATTCGAACACTGAAGCTTTCTTT. It specifies CASSPFDSNTEAFF. Full variable domain (remainder filled in from reference TRBV18 and TRBJ1-1): NAGVMQNPRHLVRRRGQEARLRCSPMKGHSHVYWYRQLPEEGLKFMVYLQKENIIDESGMPKERFSAEFPKEGPSILRIQQVVRGDSAAYFCASSPFDSNTEAFFGQGTRLTVV.

The table lists this clonotype with a few counts. The V call is TRBV29-1, the J call TRBJ1-1; 9 bases line up with TRBD1. The CDR3 consists of 13 residues. The V gene's germline CDR1 is SQVTM and CDR2 ANQGSEA. Trimming took 5 bases from V and 11 from J; bases not matched to a gene: 12. The CDR3: CSVSSQGALTAFF. Written as DNA, the CDR3 is TGCAGCGTTTCTTCACAGGGGGCGCTTACCGCTTTCTTT.

This clonotype was seen a handful of times. This rearrangement joins TRBV6-5 to TRBJ2-1, with 11 bases lining up with TRBD2. V lost 0 bases, J lost 8 bases, and 9 bases stayed unmatched. The CDR3 has 17 residues. Looked up from germline, CDR1 is MNHEY and CDR2 is SVGAGI. Written as DNA, the CDR3 is TGTGCCAGCAGTTACTCGAGACTAGCGGGGTTCCTCGATGAGCAGTTCTTC. It yields the protein CASSYSRLAGFLDEQFF.

This clonotype showed up just a few times. The chain is built from TRBV20-1 and TRBJ2-3; 9 bases align to TRBD1. V was pared by 5 bases and J by 4 bases, with 4 bases of the junction left unmatched. The CDR3 has 13 amino acids. CDR1 and CDR2 from the germline V gene are DFQATT and SNEGSKA (reference sequence). CDR3 loop: CSARGQGSDTQYF. The DNA of the CDR3 is TGCAGTGCTCGGGGACAGGGTTCAGATACGCAGTATTTT.

In its sample, this clonotype was seen a few times. The chain combines TRBV15 with TRBJ2-5; D gene ambiguous. Trimming shortened V by 0 bases and J by 2 bases, and 13 bases separated the two germline ends. The CDR3 has 16 amino acids. The germline V gene encodes CDR1 LNHNV and CDR2 YYDKDF (reference sequence). The CDR3 loop is CATSRDPRSVQETQYF. In DNA form, the CDR3 reads TGTGCCACCAGCAGAGATCCGAGGTCGGTACAAGAGACCCAGTACTTC. The full variable domain, in which reference TRBV15 and TRBJ2-5 provide the parts outside the CDR3, is DAMVIQNPRYQVTQFGKPVTLSCSQTLNHNVMYWYQQKSSQAPKLLFHYYDKDFNNEADTPDNFQSRRPNTSFCFLDIRSPGLGDTAMYLCATSRDPRSVQETQYFGPGTRLLVL.

For this clonotype: A much larger clone differs from this one at a single base, so this may be a read error. The gene calls are TRBV12-3 or TRBV12-4 and TRBJ1-5; TRBD1 aligns across 7 bases. The CDR3 has 19 amino acids. CDR3 amino acids: CASCFRSLTGTRRDQPQHF. The DNA of the CDR3 is TGTGCCAGCTGTTTCCGATCGTTGACAGGGACAAGACGGGATCAGCCCCAGCATTTT.

This clonotype has ten or more counts. CDR3 sequence (DNA): TGCAGTGCTAGAGATCGGGTAACAGGTGCTTCACCCCTCCACTTT. It translates to CSARDRVTGASPLHF. V usage is TRBV20-1 and J usage is TRBJ1-6; a possible D gene is TRBD1 (5 bases). The ends were cut back, 0 bases at V and 9 bases at J, with 15 bases in the middle. This CDR3 comprises 15 residues. Looked up from germline, CDR1 is DFQATT and CDR2 is SNEGSKA (reference sequence).

The chain couples TRBV20-1 to TRBJ2-3; no definite D call. Per the germline V gene, CDR1 is DFQATT and CDR2 is SNEGSKA (reference sequence). The CDR3 spans 14 residues. The V and J ends lost 3 bases and 0 bases respectively, with 10 bases between them. The CDR3 DNA follows: TGCAGTGCTAGCCCGGCGGCTAGCACAGATACGCAGTATTTT. Amino acid sequence: CSASPAASTDTQYF.

The chain carries TRBV10-3 and TRBJ2-5; the match to TRBD2 covers 13 bases. J lost 4 bases, V lost 10 bases, and 9 bases had no gene match. Germline values: CDR1 ENHRY, CDR2 SYGVKD. The length of the CDR3 is 15 residues. The CDR3 DNA reads as TGTGCCACCCGACTAGCGGGGGGCAGGAGAGAGACCCAGTACTTC. Encoded protein: CATRLAGGRRETQYF.

V is TRBV20-1 and J is TRBJ2-7; 7 bases fit TRBD1. CDR1 is DFQATT, CDR2 SNEGSKA, per germline (reference sequence). V was pared by 6 bases and J by 2 bases, with 10 bases of the junction left unmatched. The CDR3 is 14 amino acids. The CDR3 region is CSAPDPGQPYEQYF. CDR3 coding DNA: TGCAGTGCCCCCGATCCGGGACAGCCCTACGAGCAGTACTTC.